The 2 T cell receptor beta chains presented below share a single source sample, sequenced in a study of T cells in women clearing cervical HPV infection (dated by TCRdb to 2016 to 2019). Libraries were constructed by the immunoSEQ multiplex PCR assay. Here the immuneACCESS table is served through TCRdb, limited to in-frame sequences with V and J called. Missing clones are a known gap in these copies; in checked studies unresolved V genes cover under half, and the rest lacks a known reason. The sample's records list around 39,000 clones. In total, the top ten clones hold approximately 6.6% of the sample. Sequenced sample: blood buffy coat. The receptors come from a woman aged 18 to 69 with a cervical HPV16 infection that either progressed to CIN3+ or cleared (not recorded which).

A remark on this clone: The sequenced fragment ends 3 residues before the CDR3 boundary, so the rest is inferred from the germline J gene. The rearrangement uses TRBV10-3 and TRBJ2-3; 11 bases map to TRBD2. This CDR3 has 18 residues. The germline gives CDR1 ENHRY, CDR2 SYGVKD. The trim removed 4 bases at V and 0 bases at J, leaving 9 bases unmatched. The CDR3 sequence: CAISGPGLAVTSTDTQYF. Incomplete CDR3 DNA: TGTGCCATCAGTGGACCGGGACTAGCGGTTACTAGCACAGATACG.

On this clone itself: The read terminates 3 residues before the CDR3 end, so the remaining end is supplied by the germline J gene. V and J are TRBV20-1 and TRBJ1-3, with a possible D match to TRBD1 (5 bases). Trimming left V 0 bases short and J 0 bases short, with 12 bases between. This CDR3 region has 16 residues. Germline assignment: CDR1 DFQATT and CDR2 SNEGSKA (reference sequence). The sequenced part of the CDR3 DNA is TGCAGTGCTAGAGATGTAGGGGAAAACTCTGGAAACACC. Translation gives CSARDVGENSGNT. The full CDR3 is CSARDVGENSGNTIYF.